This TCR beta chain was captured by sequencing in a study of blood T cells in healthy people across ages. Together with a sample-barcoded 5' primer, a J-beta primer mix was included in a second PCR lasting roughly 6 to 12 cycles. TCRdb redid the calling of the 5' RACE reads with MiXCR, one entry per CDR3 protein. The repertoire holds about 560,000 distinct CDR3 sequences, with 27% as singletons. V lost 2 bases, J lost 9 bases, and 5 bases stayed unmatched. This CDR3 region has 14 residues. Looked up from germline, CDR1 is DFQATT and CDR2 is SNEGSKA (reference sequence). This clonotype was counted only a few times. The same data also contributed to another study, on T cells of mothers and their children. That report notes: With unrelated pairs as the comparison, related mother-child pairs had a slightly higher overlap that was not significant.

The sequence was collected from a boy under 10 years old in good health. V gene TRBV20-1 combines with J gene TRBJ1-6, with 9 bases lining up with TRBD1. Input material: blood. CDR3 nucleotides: TGCAGTGCTAGAAGTGGGGACAGGGCTTCACCCCTCCACTTT. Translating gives CSARSGDRASPLHF.